This TCR beta chain was sequenced for a study of blood T cell repertoires in COVID-19. As for the study in general: Samples representing acute and convalescent COVID-19 were sourced from the United States, Italy and Spain. Nucleic acid was either cDNA or gDNA, and it came from T cells, B-cell-depleted T cells, or PBMCs.

Authors' methods: Reference gene primers were amplified, and this amplification served to estimate nucleated cell counts. The protocol was immunoSEQ multiplex PCR, while the TCRdb copy is restricted to in-frame clones and leaves out a portion. V and J calls and clone size are as listed in that table; D and trimming were resolved from the DNA. The sample contains some 150,000 clones, about 80% of which appear only once. The CDR3 is 14 residues long. Trimming took 4 bases from V and 5 from J, leaving 13 bases between them. Germline CDR1 is SGHRS and CDR2 is YFSETQ. Seattle cases were enrolled at active infection and followed longitudinally.

Sequenced sample: peripheral blood. The V and J genes are TRBV5-1 and TRBJ2-1; TRBD1 might be the D (6 bases). The sequence was collected from a woman aged 60 to 75 with COVID-19, enrolled during active disease. Written as DNA, the CDR3 is TGCGCCAGCAGCCTGGACAGCTTTGACAATGAGCAGTTCTTC. This gives the protein CASSLDSFDNEQFF.